This TCR beta chain derives from a study of blood T cells in healthy people across ages. The individuals who served as donors were healthy Caucasians living in Russia, aged about 6 to 100. The second PCR ran about 6 to 11 cycles with a sample-barcoded 5' primer and J-beta primers. TCRdb redid the calling of the 5' RACE reads with MiXCR, one entry per CDR3 protein. The table lists 800,000 to 1,300,000 distinct CDR3 sequences, around 27% of them singletons. Germline loops: CDR1 DFQATT, CDR2 SNEGSKA (reference sequence). Unmatched junction bases numbered 5, after V lost 6 bases and J lost 3 bases. The CDR3 runs 14 residues. The sample was also linked to a second study, of T cells of mothers and their children. That work contributes: Biologically related mothers and children overlapped slightly more than unrelated pairs, a non-significant difference. Across the analysis, no persistent microchimeric T cell clones were detected.

The TCR comes from a girl aged 2 to 10 in good health. J is TRBJ2-1 and V is TRBV20-1, with TRBD2 identical over 10 bases. Sequencing was performed on blood. The CDR3: CSAQGLADYNEQFF. Written as DNA, the CDR3 is TGCAGTGCCCAAGGACTAGCGGACTACAATGAGCAGTTCTTC.